The 9 T cell receptor beta chains in this list originate from one sample, sequenced in a study of vaccination and CD4 T cells after COVID-19 (dated by TCRdb to 2021 to 2024). The sample's treatment or condition label, in plain terms: roughly ten-day PBMC culture with coronavirus spike peptide pools or control peptides (ViraFEST assay). Their target antigens are unknown. Library preparation employed PCR. Data came from an Illumina iSeq 100. DNA from cultured CD4+ T cells was subjected to TCR sequencing with the Oncomine TCR Beta short-read assay at the Johns Hopkins FTIC core. TCRdb reworked the public reads: Q25 trimming with fastp, MiXCR clone assembly, productive beta chains retained. Entries are consolidated by CDR3 protein sequence, retaining the most common genes and DNA. This sample holds about 11,000 distinct CDR3 sequences; 55% to 70% were observed only once. The ten largest clones capture 13% to 15% of the sample.

Sequenced material: CD4+ T cells from blood, cultured in vitro. These receptors were taken from a human donor who had recovered from COVID-19.

The chain links TRBV15 to TRBJ1-4; D is perhaps TRBD1 (5 bases). The ends were cut back, 7 bases at V and 7 bases at J, with 13 bases in the middle. CDR1 LNHNV and CDR2 YYDKDF come from the germline V gene (reference sequence). The CDR3 length is 13 residues. CDR3 sequence: CATNQGGGEKLFF. As DNA, the CDR3 is TGTGCCACCAATCAGGGCGGGGGTGAAAAACTGTTTTTT.

There are a few counts of this clonotype. This chain connects TRBV6-2 or TRBV6-3 to TRBJ1-2; a weak D match, TRBD1 (5 bases). V dropped 5 bases and J dropped 1 base, with 14 bases sitting between them. Per the germline V gene, CDR1 is MNHEY and CDR2 is SVGEGT. CDR3 length equals 15 residues. The CDR3 region has the DNA TGTGCCAGCAGTCGATCAGGGAACCATAACTATGGCTACACCTTC. Translated: CASSRSGNHNYGYTF.

V is TRBV27 and J is TRBJ2-2; 15 bases are a match to TRBD2. The germline CDR1 and CDR2 sequences are MNHEY and SMNVEV (reference sequence). J lost 5 bases, V lost 6 bases, and 7 bases had no gene match. This CDR3 is built from 17 residues. This chain's CDR3 is CASRSGLAGGNTGELFF. CDR3 nucleotide sequence: TGTGCCAGCAGATCGGGACTAGCGGGAGGTAATACCGGGGAGCTGTTTTTT.

J is TRBJ1-5 and V is TRBV11-3, with a tentative D call TRBD1 (5 bases). V was clipped by 8 bases and J by 7 bases, with 15 bases between them. This CDR3 is built from 13 residues. CDR1 SGHNT and CDR2 YENEEA come from the germline V gene. CDR3 sequence reads: CASRYANRQPQHF. CDR3 bases: TGTGCCAGCCGGTATGCTAACAGGCAGCCCCAGCATTTT.

The CDR3 DNA is TGTGCCAGCAGTGTCCTCAGAAACTATGGCTACACCTTC. Translating gives CASSVLRNYGYTF. This chain links TRBV13 with TRBJ1-2, with D unresolved. The CDR3 spans 13 residues. Trimming removed 6 bases from V and 2 bases from J, with 10 bases in between. Germline CDR1 PRHDT, CDR2 FYEKMQ (reference sequence).

The rearrangement joins TRBV15 to TRBJ2-7; no clear D. V was cut by 6 bases and J by 0 bases, with 6 bases left in between. Germline V gene sequence: CDR1 LNHNV, CDR2 YYDKDF (reference sequence). The CDR3 runs 12 residues. The CDR3 bases are TGTGCCACCAGTGGTGACTCCTACGAGCAGTACTTC. This gives the protein CATSGDSYEQYF.

This chain joins TRBV30 and TRBJ1-6, with TRBD1 as a possible D gene (5 bases). The germline CDR1 and CDR2 sequences are GTSNPN and SVGIG (reference sequence). Trimming took 2 bases from V and 5 from J, leaving 25 bases between them. The CDR3 totals 19 residues. CDR3 nucleotide sequence: TGTGCCTGGAGTTCCTCCGGGGTGTGGGGGAGCCCTAATAATTCACCCCTCCACTTT. It encodes CAWSSSGVWGSPNNSPLHF. The full variable domain, rest sourced from reference TRBV30 and TRBJ1-6, is SQTIHQWPATLVQPVGSPLSLECTVEGTSNPNLYWYRQAAGRGLQLLFYSVGIGQISSEVPQNLSASRPQDRQFILSSKKLLLSDSGFYLCAWSSSGVWGSPNNSPLHFGNGTRLTVT.

The chain uses TRBV7-9 and TRBJ1-6, with 8 bases matching TRBD1. Germline CDR1 SEHNR, CDR2 FQNEAQ (reference sequence). V lost 5 bases and J lost 8; bases outside the gene matches: 8. The length of the CDR3 is 15 residues. CDR3 bases: TGTGCCAGCAGCGCCGCAGGGGGCTCTTATTCACCCCTCCACTTT. This translates into CASSAAGGSYSPLHF.

The chain employs TRBV12-3 or TRBV12-4 and TRBJ1-1, with no clear D. The V and J ends lost 5 bases and 1 base respectively, with 11 bases between them. The CDR3 runs to 14 residues. This chain's CDR3 is CASSRTQQNTEAFF. The DNA for the CDR3 is TGTGCCAGCAGTCGCACTCAGCAGAACACTGAAGCTTTCTTT.